These 24 T cell receptor beta chains were all obtained from the same sample, sequenced in a study of STAT5B mutations in CD4+ large granular lymphocyte leukemia. Sequencing was performed with immunoSEQ multiplex PCR; in TCRdb, only in-frame clones are kept and a portion is missing. This table holds approximately 21,000 clones, about 80% found once. The sample taken for sequencing was CD4+ T cells from blood buffy coats. The receptors originated from a human donor in good health.

The rearrangement uses TRBV10-2 and TRBJ2-5; 9 nucleotides line up with TRBD2. With 8 bases clipped from V and 5 bases from J, the junction kept 12 bases outside the gene matches. Germline V gives CDR1 WSHSY, CDR2 SAAADI. This CDR3 is built from 15 residues. The CDR3 loop is CASGLAGEGRETQYF. CDR3 bases: TGCGCCAGCGGATTAGCGGGAGAGGGTAGGGAGACCCAGTACTTC.

This clone was counted between two and nine times. The chain combines TRBV30 with TRBJ1-1; D gene uncertain. CDR1 GTSNPN and CDR2 SVGIG come from the germline V gene (reference sequence). This CDR3 has 11 residues. The V end lost 1 base, the J end lost 6 bases, and 6 bases lay between the germline ends. CDR3 sequence reads: CAWSAGPEAFF. In nucleotides, the CDR3 is TGTGCCTGGAGTGCTGGGCCTGAAGCTTTCTTT.

The V call is TRBV30, the J call TRBJ1-1; tentative D call: TRBD1 (6 bases). The CDR3 sequence is 13 residues long. The germline gives CDR1 GTSNPN, CDR2 SVGIG (reference sequence). V was shortened by 4 bases and J by 5 bases, with 14 bases between the two germline ends. The CDR3 DNA sequence: TGTGCCTGGACGGGGGGCTTGGCTACTGAAGCTTTCTTT. Residues: CAWTGGLATEAFF.

This clone was observed a handful of times. V usage is TRBV2 and J usage is TRBJ1-1; no reliable D call. CDR3 size: 12 residues. With 6 bases removed from V and 7 bases from J, the gap between germline ends came to 12 bases. The germline CDR1 and CDR2 sequences are SNHLY and FYNNEI. The CDR3 coding sequence is TGTGCCAGCAGAGACGACACCTTTGAAGCTTTCTTT. Protein: CASRDDTFEAFF.

The chain combines TRBV2 with TRBJ2-5; D might be TRBD1 (5 bases). The CDR3 sequence is 15 residues long. Germline-derived CDR1 and CDR2 are SNHLY and FYNNEI. V was cut by 8 bases and J by 4 bases, with 20 bases left in between. Here the CDR3 reads CASGQDQGFSETQYF. The CDR3 bases are TGTGCCAGCGGACAAGATCAGGGTTTTTCAGAGACCCAGTACTTC. Complete variable domain (other parts from reference TRBV2 and TRBJ2-5): EPEVTQTPSHQVTQMGQEVILRCVPISNHLYFYWYRQILGQKVEFLVSFYNNEISEKSEIFDDQFSVERPDGSNFTLKIRSTKLEDSAMYFCASGQDQGFSETQYFGPGTRLLVL.

V usage is TRBV5-4 and J usage is TRBJ2-1, with a tentative D call TRBD2 (7 bases). There are 18 residues in the CDR3. CDR1 and CDR2 from the germline V gene are SGHNT and YYREEE (reference sequence). V lost 4 bases, J lost 0 bases, and 20 bases lay in between. The CDR3 protein is CASSPGGRGQSSYNEQFF. The CDR3 DNA follows: TGTGCCAGCAGCCCAGGAGGGAGGGGACAAAGCTCCTACAATGAGCAGTTCTTC. Based on the CDR3 plus reference TRBV5-4 and TRBJ2-1, the full variable domain is ETGVTQSPTHLIKTRGQQVTLRCSSQSGHNTVSWYQQALGQGPQFIFQYYREEENGRGNFPPRFSGLQFPNYSSELNVNALELDDSALYLCASSPGGRGQSSYNEQFFGPGTRLTVL.

This clone has just one count. The chain couples TRBV6-5 to TRBJ2-1, with 10 bases aligning to TRBD1. Looked up from germline, CDR1 is MNHEY and CDR2 is SVGAGI. Trimming cost V 6 bases and J 6 bases; bases outside gene matches: 8. CDR3 length: 15 residues. The CDR3 coding sequence is TGTGCCAGCAGGCCTACGGGACAGGGGATCAATGAGCAGTTCTTC. Residues: CASRPTGQGINEQFF.

The chain joins TRBV5-8 to TRBJ1-1, with D possibly matching TRBD1 (5 bases). Trimming removed 3 bases from V and 0 bases from J, with 15 bases in between. Germline values: CDR1 SGHTS, CDR2 YDEGEE. The CDR3 has 16 residues. The CDR3 bases are TGTGCCAGCAGCTCCCGGGACGGAGACATGAACACTGAAGCTTTCTTT. Protein sequence: CASSSRDGDMNTEAFF.

The chain is built from TRBV4-1 and TRBJ2-5; D remains unclear. The germline V gene encodes CDR1 MGHRA and CDR2 YSYEKL. V was pared by 3 bases and J by 1 base, with 9 bases between. The CDR3 totals 14 residues. The CDR3 nucleotides are TGCGCCAGCAGCCACCAAGGGCCCCAAGAGACCCAGTACTTC. It encodes CASSHQGPQETQYF.

The chain joins TRBV5-4 to TRBJ2-3; 7 bases line up with TRBD1. Germline loops: CDR1 SGHNT, CDR2 YYREEE (reference sequence). The CDR3 is 16 residues long. V was pared by 4 bases and J by 0 bases, with 8 bases of the junction left unmatched. The CDR3 sequence: CASSPQGVRSTDTQYF. CDR3 bases: TGTGCCAGCAGCCCTCAGGGGGTGAGGAGCACAGATACGCAGTATTTT.

The chain joins TRBV9 to TRBJ2-2; D not resolved. Trimming pared 4 bases from V and 0 bases from J, leaving 10 bases between. CDR1 and CDR2 (germline): SGDLS, YYNGEE. CDR3 length: 15 amino acids. CDR3 sequence: CASSPRGANTGELFF. DNA of the CDR3: TGTGCCAGCAGCCCCCGAGGCGCGAACACCGGGGAGCTGTTTTTT.

The chain joins TRBV19 to TRBJ2-6; D remains unclear. The CDR3 length is 15 residues. Per germline, CDR1 LNHDA and CDR2 SQIVND (reference sequence). V lost 8 bases, J lost 0 bases, and 11 bases lay in between. Here the CDR3 reads CASGTLGSGANVLTF. The CDR3 DNA sequence: TGTGCCAGTGGAACTCTCGGCTCTGGGGCCAACGTCCTGACTTTC. Using reference TRBV19 and TRBJ2-6 for the parts outside the CDR3, the full variable domain is DGGITQSPKYLFRKEGQNVTLSCEQNLNHDAMYWYRQDPGQGLRLIYYSQIVNDFQKGDIAEGYSVSREKKESFPLTVTSAQKNPTAFYLCASGTLGSGANVLTFGAGSRLTVL.

This clone has only one observation. The chain combines TRBV5-4 with TRBJ2-3; 12 nucleotides agree with TRBD2. V lost 4 bases to trimming and J lost 0 bases; unmatched junction nucleotides: 3. Germline CDR1 SGHNT, CDR2 YYREEE (reference sequence). The CDR3 contains 16 residues. The CDR3 sequence: CASSIGTSGSTDTQYF. DNA of the CDR3: TGTGCCAGCAGCATTGGGACTAGCGGGAGCACAGATACGCAGTATTTT.

The rearrangement uses TRBV4-2 and TRBJ1-2; 7 nucleotides line up with TRBD1. The CDR3 is 16 residues long. V lost 0 bases to trimming and J lost 0 bases; unmatched junction nucleotides: 4. In germline, CDR1 is LGHNA, CDR2 YNFKEQ. The CDR3 loop is CASSQEGQGANYGYTF. The CDR3 region has the DNA TGTGCCAGCAGCCAAGAAGGGCAGGGGGCTAACTATGGCTACACCTTC.

The chain links TRBV10-1 to TRBJ2-2, with 7 nucleotides matching TRBD2. Germline V CDR1 and CDR2: WNHNN, SYGVQD (reference sequence). CDR3 length equals 14 residues. The V segment lost 5 bases and the J segment 8 bases; nucleotides outside the gene matches: 8. The CDR3 coding sequence is TGCGCCAGCAGTCCGGGACTAAGGGAAGGGGAGCTGTTTTTT. This gives the protein CASSPGLREGELFF.

The chain carries TRBV6-5 and TRBJ1-2, with D uncertain. The germline CDR1 and CDR2 sequences are MNHEY and SVGAGI. The CDR3 is 13 amino acids. Trimming removed 6 bases from V and 4 bases from J, with 12 bases in between. The CDR3 here is CASRDTDGYGYTF. CDR3 DNA sequence: TGTGCCAGCAGGGATACCGACGGCTATGGCTACACCTTC.

This clone was detected once. The chain uses TRBV6-1 and TRBJ2-7; TRBD1 is a possible D gene (6 bases). V dropped 10 bases and J dropped 3 bases, with 13 bases sitting between them. Germline V gene sequence: CDR1 MNHNS, CDR2 SASEGT. There are 12 residues in the CDR3. The CDR3 is CATTGFGYEQYF. DNA of the CDR3: TGTGCCACAACAGGGTTCGGCTACGAGCAGTACTTC.

The CDR3, as DNA: TGTGCCAGCCATCCAGGACTGATCAACAATGAGCAGTTCTTC. Amino acid sequence: CASHPGLINNEQFF. The chain combines TRBV27 with TRBJ2-1, with D perhaps matching TRBD2 (5 bases). CDR1 and CDR2 from the germline V gene are MNHEY and SMNVEV (reference sequence). The CDR3 has 14 residues. Between the trimmed V and J ends, which lost 8 bases and 5 bases, there was a span of 16 bases.

The CDR3: CATSSTGDTQYF. In DNA, the CDR3 is TGTGCCACCTCTTCCACCGGTGATACGCAGTATTTT. V usage is TRBV2 and J usage is TRBJ2-3; no clear D. The germline V gene encodes CDR1 SNHLY and CDR2 FYNNEI. The length of the CDR3 is 12 residues. Trimming took off 10 bases at V and 6 bases at J, with 14 bases between the two ends.

The rearrangement uses TRBV11-3 and TRBJ2-7, with 9 bases matching TRBD2. The V and J ends lost 0 bases and 4 bases, in that order; junction bases with no gene match: 4. The CDR3 runs 15 residues. Germline loops: CDR1 SGHNT, CDR2 YENEEA. The chain's CDR3 is CASSLDTSGRYEQYF. Here the CDR3 DNA reads TGTGCCAGCAGCTTAGATACTAGCGGGCGATACGAGCAGTACTTC.

This chain links TRBV7-9 with TRBJ1-1; D is uncertain. Germline assignment: CDR1 SEHNR and CDR2 FQNEAQ (reference sequence). The V and J ends lost 4 bases and 6 bases respectively, with 15 bases between them. This CDR3 contains 14 residues. The CDR3 loop is CASSSDPRTAEAFF. CDR3 nucleotides: TGTGCCAGCAGCTCCGACCCGCGAACTGCTGAAGCTTTCTTT. Combining the CDR3 with reference TRBV7-9 and TRBJ1-1 gives the whole variable domain DTGVSQNPRHKITKRGQNVTFRCDPISEHNRLYWYRQTLGQGPEFLTYFQNEAQLEKSRLLSDRFSAERPKGSFSTLEIQRTEQGDSAMYLCASSSDPRTAEAFFGQGTRLTVV.

The V gene is TRBV5-1, the J gene TRBJ2-7; TRBD2 might be the D (6 bases). The V gene's germline CDR1 is SGHRS and CDR2 YFSETQ. The length of the CDR3 is 14 residues. V lost 4 bases and J 0 bases, leaving 11 bases between the germline ends. CDR3: CASSPGGASYEQYF. CDR3 coding DNA: TGCGCCAGCAGCCCCGGAGGGGCCTCCTACGAGCAGTACTTC.

The rearrangement joins TRBV11-2 to TRBJ1-1; D remains unclear. With 2 bases removed from V and 11 bases from J, the gap between germline ends came to 12 bases. The CDR3 has 12 amino acids. The germline CDR1 and CDR2 sequences are SGHAT and FQNNGV. For the CDR3, the DNA is TGTGCCAGCAGCTTAAATGGGGTCGGGGCTTTCTTT. This sequence encodes CASSLNGVGAFF.

The J gene is TRBJ1-5, the V gene TRBV28; the D is unclear. From germline, CDR1 is MDHEN and CDR2 SYDVKM. This CDR3 spans 13 amino acids. Trimming shortened V by 8 bases and J by 7 bases, and 15 bases separated the two germline ends. The CDR3 spells CASSRTPQQPQHF. In DNA, the CDR3 is TGTGCCAGCTCCCGGACCCCGCAACAGCCCCAGCATTTT.